These 14 T cell receptor beta chains came from one sample sequenced in a study of response to subunit inactivated influenza vaccine listed by TCRdb under 2018. The method behind the library was RT-PCR. Sequenced on an Illumina HiSeq 2500. TCRdb cleaned the public reads at Q25 with fastp, built clones with MiXCR and kept in-frame beta chains. Rows merge per CDR3 protein into single entries with the most common DNA and genes. Across this sample there are some 520,000 distinct CDR3 sequences, with 16% seen only once. The ten largest clones represent less than 4% of the sample. The sequenced sample was CD4+ T cells sorted from PBMCs, obtained around 2 years after vaccination. The source is a man between 50 and 69 years old who received an inactivated influenza vaccine. Donor details come from another sample of the same person, matched by shared clones.

This clonotype has a count of ten or more. This chain connects TRBV20-1 to TRBJ2-1; 8 bases line up with TRBD1. Per germline, CDR1 DFQATT and CDR2 SNEGSKA (reference sequence). The CDR3 totals 12 residues. V dropped 4 bases and J dropped 9; count of bases not matched to a gene: 5. The CDR3 DNA is TGCAGTGCTACCCGACAGGGGCTTGAGCAGTTCTTC. Protein product: CSATRQGLEQFF.

The chain uses TRBV21-1 and TRBJ1-1. TRBV21-1 constitutes a pseudogene. This CDR3 has 14 residues. The CDR3 DNA reads TGTGCCAGCAGCAAAGTGTACGGACCCTCTGAAGCTTTCTTT. Amino acids: CASSKVYGPSEAFF.

This clonotype was seen a handful of times. This sequence joins TRBV5-5 and TRBJ2-7; 7 nucleotides align to TRBD1. The V segment lost 4 bases and the J segment 2 bases; nucleotides outside the gene matches: 6. The CDR3 loop spans 14 amino acids. Per the germline V gene, CDR1 is SGHKS and CDR2 is YYEKEE (reference sequence). Written as DNA, the CDR3 is TGTGCCAGCAGCCGAGTTACAGGGGCCTACGAGCAGTACTTC. It specifies CASSRVTGAYEQYF.

This chain uses TRBV5-5 with TRBJ1-4; 7 bases are shared with TRBD1. The CDR3 runs 12 residues. The germline V gene has CDR1 SGHKS and CDR2 YYEKEE (reference sequence). J gave up 8 bases and V 4 bases, and 2 bases lay outside the gene matches. CDR3 bases: TGTGCCAGCAGCGTACAGGGGGAAAAACTGTTTTTT. The encoded protein is CASSVQGEKLFF.

The chain uses TRBV3-1 and TRBJ1-1; D call uncertain. Germline CDR1 LGHDT, CDR2 YNNKEL (reference sequence). The CDR3 covers 13 residues. The V gene lost 2 bases and the J gene lost 9 bases, with 13 bases spanning the gap. CDR3 coding DNA: TGTGCCAGCAGCCAACCCGGCCCCGCACAAGCTTTCTTT. Its protein is CASSQPGPAQAFF.

The chain is built from TRBV15 and TRBJ1-4; D is uncertain. Trimming took 5 bases from V and 8 from J, leaving 9 bases between them. In germline, CDR1 is LNHNV, CDR2 YYDKDF (reference sequence). There are 12 residues in the CDR3. The CDR3 is CATSVGKEKLFF. In DNA, the CDR3 is TGTGCCACCAGCGTAGGGAAGGAAAAACTGTTTTTT. Full variable domain (missing parts from reference TRBV15 and TRBJ1-4): DAMVIQNPRYQVTQFGKPVTLSCSQTLNHNVMYWYQQKSSQAPKLLFHYYDKDFNNEADTPDNFQSRRPNTSFCFLDIRSPGLGDTAMYLCATSVGKEKLFFGSGTQLSVL.

The J gene is TRBJ2-7, the V gene TRBV5-1; D is unresolved. Germline CDR1 SGHRS, CDR2 YFSETQ. The V gene lost 0 bases and the J gene lost 0 bases, with 10 bases spanning the gap. The CDR3 is 15 residues long. The CDR3 loop reads CASSLGVSYSYEQYF. The CDR3 bases are TGCGCCAGCAGCTTGGGAGTCAGTTACTCCTACGAGCAGTACTTC.

A word on this clonotype: It is likely a read error, because the conserved phenylalanine at the end of the CDR3 is missing. The V gene is TRBV6-1, the J gene TRBJ2-1, with a possible D match to TRBD1 (6 bases). This CDR3 has 13 residues. V lost 6 bases and J lost 4, with 10 bases in between. Germline loops: CDR1 MNHNS, CDR2 SASEGT. The CDR3 protein is CASSNRAYNEQFL. The CDR3 nucleotides are TGTGCCAGCAGCAACAGGGCTTACAATGAGCAGTTCTTA.

This clonotype appeared many times. This chain joins TRBV5-1 and TRBJ2-2; no reliable D call. Trimming took 2 bases from V and 7 from J, leaving 6 bases between them. Germline assignment: CDR1 SGHRS and CDR2 YFSETQ. The CDR3 runs to 12 residues. The CDR3 DNA follows: TGCGCCAGCAGCTTCGACGTCGGGGAGCTGTTTTTT. Its translation: CASSFDVGELFF.

A few counts support this clonotype. The chain employs TRBV28 and TRBJ2-3; D unresolved. Germline-derived CDR1 and CDR2 are MDHEN and SYDVKM. The CDR3 is made up of 13 amino acids. V lost 10 bases, J lost 6 bases, and 17 bases lay in between. The DNA of the CDR3 is TGTGCCACCCGTAGGCGGATGGGCGATACGCAGTATTTT. Encoded protein: CATRRRMGDTQYF.

This clonotype was counted between two and nine times. The chain employs TRBV3-1 and TRBJ1-1; a possible D gene is TRBD1 (6 bases). Germline CDR1 and CDR2: LGHDT and YNNKEL (reference sequence). V gave up 5 bases and J gave up 4 bases, with 14 bases separating them. The CDR3 length is 14 residues. The CDR3 is CASSYGQTGTEAFF. The CDR3 region has the DNA TGTGCCAGCAGCTACGGACAGACGGGCACTGAAGCTTTCTTT.

The chain combines TRBV20-1 with TRBJ1-2, with D possibly being TRBD1 (6 bases). The germline V and J ends were trimmed by 0 bases and 6 bases, with 14 bases remaining between them. This CDR3 is 14 amino acids long. Germline V lookup: CDR1 DFQATT, CDR2 SNEGSKA (reference sequence). The CDR3 protein is CSARDFQGSDGYTF. The CDR3 bases are TGCAGTGCTAGAGATTTCCAGGGGTCGGATGGCTACACCTTC.

The chain employs TRBV30 and TRBJ1-2; 12 nucleotides align to TRBD1. Germline values: CDR1 GTSNPN, CDR2 SVGIG (reference sequence). The junction had 3 bases not matched to a gene; V was cut back by 3 bases and J by 7 bases. The CDR3 sequence is 13 residues long. The CDR3 DNA follows: TGTGCCTGGAGGGGACAGGGGGCGACTGGCTACACCTTC. It yields the protein CAWRGQGATGYTF. Drawing the rest from reference TRBV30 and TRBJ1-2, the complete variable domain is SQTIHQWPATLVQPVGSPLSLECTVEGTSNPNLYWYRQAAGRGLQLLFYSVGIGQISSEVPQNLSASRPQDRQFILSSKKLLLSDSGFYLCAWRGQGATGYTFGSGTRLTVV.

This clonotype was seen more than once but under ten times. V usage is TRBV6-4 and J usage is TRBJ2-1; TRBD2 matches at 10 bases. The CDR3 sequence is 15 residues long. J gave up 4 bases and V 5 bases, and 5 bases lay outside the gene matches. Germline CDR1 MRHNA, CDR2 SNTAGT. The CDR3 sequence: CASSTGGLAYNEQFF. In nucleotides, the CDR3 is TGTGCCAGCAGTACCGGGGGACTAGCGTACAATGAGCAGTTCTTC.